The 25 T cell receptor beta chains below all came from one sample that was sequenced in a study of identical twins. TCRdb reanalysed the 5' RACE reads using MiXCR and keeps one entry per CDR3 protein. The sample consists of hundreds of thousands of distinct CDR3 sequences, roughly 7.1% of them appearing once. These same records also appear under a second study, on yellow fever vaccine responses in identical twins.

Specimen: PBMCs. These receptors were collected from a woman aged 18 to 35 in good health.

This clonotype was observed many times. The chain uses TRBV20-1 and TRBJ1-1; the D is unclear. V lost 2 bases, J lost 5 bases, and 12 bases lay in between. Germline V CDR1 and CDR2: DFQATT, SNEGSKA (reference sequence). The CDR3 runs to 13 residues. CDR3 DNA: TGCAGTGCTAGATTTGGGAAGGCGACTGAAGCTTTCTTT. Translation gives CSARFGKATEAFF.

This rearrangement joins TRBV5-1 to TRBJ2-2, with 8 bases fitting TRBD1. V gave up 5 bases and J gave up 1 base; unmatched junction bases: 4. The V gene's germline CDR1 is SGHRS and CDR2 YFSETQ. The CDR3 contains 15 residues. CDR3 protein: CASRPGQGNTGELFF. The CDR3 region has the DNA TGCGCCAGCAGACCAGGACAGGGGAACACCGGGGAGCTGTTTTTT.

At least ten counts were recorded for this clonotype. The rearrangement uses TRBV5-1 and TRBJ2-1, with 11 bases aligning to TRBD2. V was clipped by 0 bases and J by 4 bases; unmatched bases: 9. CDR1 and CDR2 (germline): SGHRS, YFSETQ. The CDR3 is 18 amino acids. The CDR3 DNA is TGCGCCAGCAGCTTGGTGGCTAGCGGGGGGTCCTATTACAATGAGCAGTTCTTC. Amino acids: CASSLVASGGSYYNEQFF.

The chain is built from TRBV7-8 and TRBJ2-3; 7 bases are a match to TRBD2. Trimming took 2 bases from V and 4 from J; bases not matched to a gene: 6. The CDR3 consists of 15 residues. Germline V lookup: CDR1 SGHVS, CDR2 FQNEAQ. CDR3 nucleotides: TGTGCCAGCAGCTTAAAAAGCGGGGTTGCAGATACGCAGTATTTT. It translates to CASSLKSGVADTQYF.

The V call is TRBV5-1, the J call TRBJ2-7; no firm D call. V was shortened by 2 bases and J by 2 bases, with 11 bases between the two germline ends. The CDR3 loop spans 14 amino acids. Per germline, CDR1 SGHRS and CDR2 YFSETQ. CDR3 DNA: TGCGCCAGCAGCTTAGATCCAGGAGCCTACGAGCAGTACTTC. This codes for CASSLDPGAYEQYF. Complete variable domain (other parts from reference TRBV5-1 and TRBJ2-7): KAGVTQTPRYLIKTRGQQVTLSCSPISGHRSVSWYQQTPGQGLQFLFEYFSETQRNKGNFPGRFSGRQFSNSRSEMNVSTLELGDSALYLCASSLDPGAYEQYFGPGTRLTVT.

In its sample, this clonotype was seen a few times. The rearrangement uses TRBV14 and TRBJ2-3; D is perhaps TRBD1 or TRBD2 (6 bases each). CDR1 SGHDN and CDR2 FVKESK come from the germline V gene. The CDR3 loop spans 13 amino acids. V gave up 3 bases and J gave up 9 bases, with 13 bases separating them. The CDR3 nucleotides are TGTGCCAGCAGCCAGCCGATAGGGGGGACGCAGTATTTT. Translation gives CASSQPIGGTQYF. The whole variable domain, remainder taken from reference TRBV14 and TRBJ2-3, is EAGVTQFPSHSVIEKGQTVTLRCDPISGHDNLYWYRRVMGKEIKFLLHFVKESKQDESGMPNNRFLAERTGGTYSTLKVQPAELEDSGVYFCASSQPIGGTQYFGPGTRLTVL.

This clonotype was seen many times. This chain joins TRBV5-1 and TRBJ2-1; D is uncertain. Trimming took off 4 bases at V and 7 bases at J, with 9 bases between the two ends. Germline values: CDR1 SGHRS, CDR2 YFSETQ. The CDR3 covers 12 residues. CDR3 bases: TGCGCCAGCAGCGCGACAAGAAATGAGCAGTTCTTC. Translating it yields CASSATRNEQFF.

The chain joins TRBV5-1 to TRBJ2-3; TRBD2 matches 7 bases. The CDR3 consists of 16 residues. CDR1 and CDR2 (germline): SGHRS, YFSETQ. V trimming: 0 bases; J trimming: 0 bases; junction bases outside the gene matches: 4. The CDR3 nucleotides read TGCGCCAGCAGCTTGGAGGCTAGCGGAAGCACAGATACGCAGTATTTT. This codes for CASSLEASGSTDTQYF.

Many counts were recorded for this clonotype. In DNA, the CDR3 is TGCGCCAGCAGCTTGGGCAGAGGAGAAGAGACCCAGTACTTC. Protein product: CASSLGRGEETQYF. The chain is built from TRBV5-1 and TRBJ2-5; D gene ambiguous. The CDR3 has 14 amino acids. Trimming took 0 bases from V and 3 from J, leaving 9 bases between them. Germline V CDR1 and CDR2: SGHRS, YFSETQ.

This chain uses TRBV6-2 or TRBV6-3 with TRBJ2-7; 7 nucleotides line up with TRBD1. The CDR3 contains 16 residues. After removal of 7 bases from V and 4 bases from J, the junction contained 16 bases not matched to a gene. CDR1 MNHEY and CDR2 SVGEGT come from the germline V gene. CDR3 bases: TGTGCCAGCATGTCCCTTCAGACAGGGCTCCCTTACGAGCAGTACGTC. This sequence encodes CASMSLQTGLPYEQYV.

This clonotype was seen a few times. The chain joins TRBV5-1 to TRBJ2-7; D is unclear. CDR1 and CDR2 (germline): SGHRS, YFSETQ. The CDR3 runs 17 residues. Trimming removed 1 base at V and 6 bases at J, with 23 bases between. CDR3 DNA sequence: TGCGCCAGCAGCTTGAAGTGGCCAACCTCCCCCTTGGGCGAGCAGTACTTC. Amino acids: CASSLKWPTSPLGEQYF.

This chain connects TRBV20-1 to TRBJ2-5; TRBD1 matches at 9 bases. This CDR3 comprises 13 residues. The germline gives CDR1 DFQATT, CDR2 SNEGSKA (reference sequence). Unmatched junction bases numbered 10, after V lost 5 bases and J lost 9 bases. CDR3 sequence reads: CSAFQTGGNPQYF. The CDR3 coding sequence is TGCAGTGCTTTTCAGACAGGGGGGAATCCCCAGTACTTC.

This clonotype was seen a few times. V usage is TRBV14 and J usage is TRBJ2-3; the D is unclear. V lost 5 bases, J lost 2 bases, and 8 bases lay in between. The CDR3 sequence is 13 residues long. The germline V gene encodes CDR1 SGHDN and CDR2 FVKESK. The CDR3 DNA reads TGTGCCAGCAGCTGGGTTCTCACAGATACGCAGTATTTT. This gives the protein CASSWVLTDTQYF. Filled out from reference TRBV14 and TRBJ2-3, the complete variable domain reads EAGVTQFPSHSVIEKGQTVTLRCDPISGHDNLYWYRRVMGKEIKFLLHFVKESKQDESGMPNNRFLAERTGGTYSTLKVQPAELEDSGVYFCASSWVLTDTQYFGPGTRLTVL.

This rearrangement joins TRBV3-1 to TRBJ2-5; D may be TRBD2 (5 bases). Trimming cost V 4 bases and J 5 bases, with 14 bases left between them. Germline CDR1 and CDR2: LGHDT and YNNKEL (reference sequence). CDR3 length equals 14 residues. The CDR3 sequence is CASSPTSMRETQYF. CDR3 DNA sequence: TGTGCCAGCAGCCCCACTAGTATGAGGGAGACCCAGTACTTC.

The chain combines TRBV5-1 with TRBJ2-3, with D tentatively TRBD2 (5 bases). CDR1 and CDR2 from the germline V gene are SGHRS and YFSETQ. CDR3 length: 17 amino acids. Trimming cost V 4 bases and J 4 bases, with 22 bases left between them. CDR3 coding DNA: TGCGCCAGCAGCCCCCTTCGGGATCCAAAAAGGCCAGATACGCAGTATTTT. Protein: CASSPLRDPKRPDTQYF.

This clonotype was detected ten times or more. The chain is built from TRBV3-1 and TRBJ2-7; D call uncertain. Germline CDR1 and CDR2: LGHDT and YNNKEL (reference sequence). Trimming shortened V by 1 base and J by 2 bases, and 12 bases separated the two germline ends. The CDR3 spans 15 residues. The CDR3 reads CASSQGWGQAYEQYF. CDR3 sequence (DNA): TGTGCCAGCAGCCAAGGTTGGGGTCAAGCCTACGAGCAGTACTTC.

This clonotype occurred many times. The CDR3 nucleotides read TGTGCCAGCAGCCAAACAGGGGAGAGGAACACTGAAGCTTTCTTT. It specifies CASSQTGERNTEAFF. The rearrangement links TRBV3-1 to TRBJ1-1; 7 nucleotides align to TRBD1. Germline lookup yields CDR1 LGHDT and CDR2 YNNKEL (reference sequence). CDR3 length equals 15 residues. Losses at the gene ends were 2 bases for V and 1 base for J; bases not matched to a gene: 4.

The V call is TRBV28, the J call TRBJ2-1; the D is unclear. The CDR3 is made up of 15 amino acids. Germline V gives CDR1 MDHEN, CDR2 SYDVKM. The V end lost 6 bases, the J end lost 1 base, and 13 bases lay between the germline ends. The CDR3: CASSPTELSYNEQFF. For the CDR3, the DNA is TGTGCCAGCAGCCCCACAGAGTTGTCCTACAATGAGCAGTTCTTC.

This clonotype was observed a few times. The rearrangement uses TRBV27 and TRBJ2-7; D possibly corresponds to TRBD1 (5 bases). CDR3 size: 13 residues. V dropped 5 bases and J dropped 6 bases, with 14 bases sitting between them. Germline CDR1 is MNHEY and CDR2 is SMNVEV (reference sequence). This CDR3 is CASSKTALREQYV. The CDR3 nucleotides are TGTGCCAGCAGTAAGACAGCCTTACGCGAGCAGTACGTC.

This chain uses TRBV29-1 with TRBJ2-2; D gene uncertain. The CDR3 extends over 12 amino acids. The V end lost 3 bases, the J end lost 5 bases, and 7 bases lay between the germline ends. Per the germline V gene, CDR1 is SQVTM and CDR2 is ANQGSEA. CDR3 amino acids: CSVELGTGELFF. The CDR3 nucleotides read TGCAGCGTTGAGCTAGGGACCGGGGAGCTGTTTTTT.

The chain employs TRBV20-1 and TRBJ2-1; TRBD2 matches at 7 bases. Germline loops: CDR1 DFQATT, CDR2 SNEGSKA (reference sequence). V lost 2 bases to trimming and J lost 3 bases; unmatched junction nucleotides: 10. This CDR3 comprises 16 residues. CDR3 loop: CSARKSGGGIYNEQFF. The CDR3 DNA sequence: TGCAGTGCTAGAAAGTCCGGCGGGGGAATCTACAATGAGCAGTTCTTC.

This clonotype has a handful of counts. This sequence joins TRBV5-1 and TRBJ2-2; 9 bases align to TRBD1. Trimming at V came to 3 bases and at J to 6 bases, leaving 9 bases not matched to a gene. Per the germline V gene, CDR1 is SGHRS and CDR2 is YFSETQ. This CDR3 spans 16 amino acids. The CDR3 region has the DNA TGCGCCAGCAGCTGGAGACAGGGGGATAGATCCGGGGAGCTGTTTTTT. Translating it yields CASSWRQGDRSGELFF.

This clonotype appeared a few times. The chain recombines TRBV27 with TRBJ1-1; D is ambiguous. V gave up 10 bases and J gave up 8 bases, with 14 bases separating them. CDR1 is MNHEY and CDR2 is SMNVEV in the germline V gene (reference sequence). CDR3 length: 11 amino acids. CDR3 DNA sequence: TGTGCCACCCATTCCTCCTCGGAAGCTTTCTTT. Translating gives CATHSSSEAFF.

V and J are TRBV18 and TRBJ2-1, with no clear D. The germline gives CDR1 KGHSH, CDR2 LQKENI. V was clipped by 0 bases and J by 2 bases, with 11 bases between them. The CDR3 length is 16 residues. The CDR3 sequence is CASSPPAGGTYNEQFF. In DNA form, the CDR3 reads TGTGCCAGCTCACCACCGGCTGGTGGCACCTACAATGAGCAGTTCTTC.

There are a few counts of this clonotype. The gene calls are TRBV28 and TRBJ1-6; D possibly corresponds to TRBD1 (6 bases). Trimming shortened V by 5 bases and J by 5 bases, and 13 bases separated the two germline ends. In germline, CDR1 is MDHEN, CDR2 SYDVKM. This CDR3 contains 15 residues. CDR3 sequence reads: CASSPPTGNNSPLHF. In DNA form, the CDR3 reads TGTGCCAGCAGTCCCCCAACAGGGAATAATTCACCCCTCCACTTT.